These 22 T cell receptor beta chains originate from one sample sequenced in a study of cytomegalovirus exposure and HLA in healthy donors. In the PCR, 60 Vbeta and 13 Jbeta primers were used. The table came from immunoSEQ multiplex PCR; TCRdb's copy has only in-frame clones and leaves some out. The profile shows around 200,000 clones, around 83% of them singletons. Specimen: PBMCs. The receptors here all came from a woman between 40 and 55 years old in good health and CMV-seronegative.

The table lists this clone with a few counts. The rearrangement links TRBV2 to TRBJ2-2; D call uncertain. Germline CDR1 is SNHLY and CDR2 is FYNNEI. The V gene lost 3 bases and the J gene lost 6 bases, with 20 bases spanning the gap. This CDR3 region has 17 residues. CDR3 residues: CASSDIVVGRGAGELFF. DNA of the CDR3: TGTGCCAGCAGTGATATTGTGGTCGGTAGAGGCGCCGGGGAGCTGTTTTTT.

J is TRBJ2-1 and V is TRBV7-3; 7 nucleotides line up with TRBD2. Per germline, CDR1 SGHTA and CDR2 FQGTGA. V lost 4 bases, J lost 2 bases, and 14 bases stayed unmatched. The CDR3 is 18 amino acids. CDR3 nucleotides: TGTGCCAGCAGCTCCGACCGACTAGCATCCAATCCCTACAATGAGCAGTTCTTC. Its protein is CASSSDRLASNPYNEQFF.

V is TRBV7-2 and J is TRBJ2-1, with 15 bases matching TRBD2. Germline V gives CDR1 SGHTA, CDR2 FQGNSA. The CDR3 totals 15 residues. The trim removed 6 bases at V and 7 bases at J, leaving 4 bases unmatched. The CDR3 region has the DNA TGTGCCAGCAGTCTTGGACTAGCGGGGGGGAATGAGCAGTTCTTC. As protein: CASSLGLAGGNEQFF.

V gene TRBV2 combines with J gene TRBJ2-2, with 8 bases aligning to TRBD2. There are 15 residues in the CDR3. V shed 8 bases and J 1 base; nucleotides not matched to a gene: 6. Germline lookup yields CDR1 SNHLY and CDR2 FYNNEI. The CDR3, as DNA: TGTGCCAGCCACCCCGGGGGGGGGAACACCGGGGAGCTGTTTTTT. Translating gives CASHPGGGNTGELFF.

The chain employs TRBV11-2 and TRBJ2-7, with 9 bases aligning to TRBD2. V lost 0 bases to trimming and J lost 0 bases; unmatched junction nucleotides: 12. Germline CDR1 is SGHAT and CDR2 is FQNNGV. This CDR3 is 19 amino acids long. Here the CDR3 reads CASSLDNPQGLALSYEQYF. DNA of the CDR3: TGTGCCAGCAGCTTAGATAACCCTCAGGGACTAGCTCTCTCCTACGAGCAGTACTTC.

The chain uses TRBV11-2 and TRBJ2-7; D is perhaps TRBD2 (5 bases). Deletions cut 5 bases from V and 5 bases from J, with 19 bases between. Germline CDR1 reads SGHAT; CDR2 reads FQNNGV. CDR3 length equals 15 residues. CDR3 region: CASSPARTAGNEQYF. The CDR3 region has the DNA TGTGCCAGCAGCCCCGCCCGAACCGCGGGTAACGAGCAGTACTTC.

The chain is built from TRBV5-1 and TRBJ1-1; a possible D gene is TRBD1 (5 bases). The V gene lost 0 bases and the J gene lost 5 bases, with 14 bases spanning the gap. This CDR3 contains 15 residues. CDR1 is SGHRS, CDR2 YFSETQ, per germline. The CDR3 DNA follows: TGCGCCAGCAGCTTGGTCCCAGGGCGGATGACTGAAGCTTTCTTT. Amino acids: CASSLVPGRMTEAFF.

The DNA of the CDR3 is TGTGCCAGCAGCTTGATGGGGGAGGGCCGCGAGCAGTACTTC. Translated, it gives CASSLMGEGREQYF. V usage is TRBV5-5 and J usage is TRBJ2-7; TRBD2 matches 7 bases. Germline CDR1 and CDR2: SGHKS and YYEKEE (reference sequence). The CDR3 consists of 14 residues. V shed 1 base and J 6 bases; nucleotides not matched to a gene: 7.

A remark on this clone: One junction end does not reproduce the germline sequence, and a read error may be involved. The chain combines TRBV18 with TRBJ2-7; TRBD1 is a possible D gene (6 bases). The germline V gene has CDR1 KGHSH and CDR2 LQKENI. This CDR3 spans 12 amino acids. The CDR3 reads CASSPLATGYHF. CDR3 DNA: TGTGCCAGCTCACCACTTGCCACAGGGTATCACTTC.

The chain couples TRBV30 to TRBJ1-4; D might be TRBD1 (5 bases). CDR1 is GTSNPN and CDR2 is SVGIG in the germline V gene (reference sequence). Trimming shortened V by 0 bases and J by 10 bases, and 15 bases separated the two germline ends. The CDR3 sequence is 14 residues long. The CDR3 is CAWSVRGWRGKLFF. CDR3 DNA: TGTGCCTGGAGTGTACGGGGGTGGAGAGGAAAACTGTTTTTT. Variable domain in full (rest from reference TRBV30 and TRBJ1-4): SQTIHQWPATLVQPVGSPLSLECTVEGTSNPNLYWYRQAAGRGLQLLFYSVGIGQISSEVPQNLSASRPQDRQFILSSKKLLLSDSGFYLCAWSVRGWRGKLFFGSGTQLSVL.

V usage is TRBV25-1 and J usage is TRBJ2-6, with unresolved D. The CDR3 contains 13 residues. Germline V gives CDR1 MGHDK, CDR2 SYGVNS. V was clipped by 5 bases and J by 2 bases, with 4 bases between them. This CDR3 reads CASSSAGANVLTF. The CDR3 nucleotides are TGTGCCAGCAGTTCAGCTGGGGCCAACGTCCTGACTTTC.

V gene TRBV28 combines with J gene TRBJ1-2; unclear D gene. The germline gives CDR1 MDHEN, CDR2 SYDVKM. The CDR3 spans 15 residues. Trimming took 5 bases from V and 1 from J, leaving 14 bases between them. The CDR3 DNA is TGTGCCAGCAGTCTCTCCCGGGGAAATAACTATGGCTACACCTTC. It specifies CASSLSRGNNYGYTF.

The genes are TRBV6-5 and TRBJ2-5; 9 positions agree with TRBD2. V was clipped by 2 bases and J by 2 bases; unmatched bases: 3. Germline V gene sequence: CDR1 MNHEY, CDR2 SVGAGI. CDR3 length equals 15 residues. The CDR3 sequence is CASSYVAGGQETQYF. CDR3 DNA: TGTGCCAGCAGTTACGTCGCGGGAGGGCAAGAGACCCAGTACTTC.

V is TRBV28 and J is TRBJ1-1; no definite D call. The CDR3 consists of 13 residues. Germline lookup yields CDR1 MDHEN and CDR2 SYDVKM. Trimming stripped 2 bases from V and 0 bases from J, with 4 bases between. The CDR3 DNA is TGTGCCAGCAGTTTACTTATGAACACTGAAGCTTTCTTT. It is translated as CASSLLMNTEAFF. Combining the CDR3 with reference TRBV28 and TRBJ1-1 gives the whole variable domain DVKVTQSSRYLVKRTGEKVFLECVQDMDHENMFWYRQDPGLGLRLIYFSYDVKMKEKGDIPEGYSVSREKKERFSLILESASTNQTSMYLCASSLLMNTEAFFGQGTRLTVV.

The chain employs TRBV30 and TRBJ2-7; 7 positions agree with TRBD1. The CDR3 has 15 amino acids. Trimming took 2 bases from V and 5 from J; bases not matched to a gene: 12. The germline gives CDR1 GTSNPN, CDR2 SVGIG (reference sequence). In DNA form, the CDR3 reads TGTGCCTGGAGTAAGGAACGGACAGGACGAAACGAGCAGTACTTC. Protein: CAWSKERTGRNEQYF.

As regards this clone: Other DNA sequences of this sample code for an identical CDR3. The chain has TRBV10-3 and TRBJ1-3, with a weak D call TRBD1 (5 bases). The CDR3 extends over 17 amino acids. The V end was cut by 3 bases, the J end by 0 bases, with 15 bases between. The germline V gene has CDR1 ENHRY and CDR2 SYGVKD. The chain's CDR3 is CAISDLDISLSGNTIYF. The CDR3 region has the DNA TGTGCCATCAGTGACCTGGACATTTCGCTCTCTGGAAACACCATATATTTT.

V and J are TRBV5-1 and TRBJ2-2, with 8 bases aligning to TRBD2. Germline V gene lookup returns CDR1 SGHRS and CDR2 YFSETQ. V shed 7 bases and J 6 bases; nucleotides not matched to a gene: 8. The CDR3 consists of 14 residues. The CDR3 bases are TGCGCCAGCTTCAGCGGGAGTGGATCCGGGGAGCTGTTTTTT. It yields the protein CASFSGSGSGELFF.

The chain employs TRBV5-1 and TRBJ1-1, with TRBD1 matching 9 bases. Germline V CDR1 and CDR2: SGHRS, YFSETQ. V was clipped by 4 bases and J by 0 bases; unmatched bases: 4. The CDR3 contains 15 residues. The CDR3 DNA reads TGCGCCAGCAGCAAAACAGGGGGCGTGAACACTGAAGCTTTCTTT. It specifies CASSKTGGVNTEAFF.

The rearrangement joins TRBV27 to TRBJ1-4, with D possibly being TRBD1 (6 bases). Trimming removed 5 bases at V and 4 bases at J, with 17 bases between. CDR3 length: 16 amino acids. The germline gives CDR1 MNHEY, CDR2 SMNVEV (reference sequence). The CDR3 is CASSIVGGGVNEKLFF. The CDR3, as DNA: TGTGCCAGCAGTATCGTGGGAGGGGGAGTTAATGAAAAACTGTTTTTT.

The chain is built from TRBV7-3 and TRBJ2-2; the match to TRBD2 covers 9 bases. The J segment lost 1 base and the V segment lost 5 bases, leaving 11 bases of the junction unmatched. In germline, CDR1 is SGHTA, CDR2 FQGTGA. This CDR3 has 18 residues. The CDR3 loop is CASSDPFGGGGNTGELFF. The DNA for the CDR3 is TGTGCCAGCAGCGACCCCTTTGGCGGGGGGGGGAACACCGGGGAGCTGTTTTTT.

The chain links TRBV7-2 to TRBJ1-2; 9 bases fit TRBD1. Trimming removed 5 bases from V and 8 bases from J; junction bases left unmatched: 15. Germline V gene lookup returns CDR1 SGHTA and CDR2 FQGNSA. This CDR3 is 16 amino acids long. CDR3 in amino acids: CASSRFRDRAFGGYTF. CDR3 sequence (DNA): TGTGCCAGCAGCCGATTCCGGGACAGGGCCTTCGGGGGCTACACCTTC.

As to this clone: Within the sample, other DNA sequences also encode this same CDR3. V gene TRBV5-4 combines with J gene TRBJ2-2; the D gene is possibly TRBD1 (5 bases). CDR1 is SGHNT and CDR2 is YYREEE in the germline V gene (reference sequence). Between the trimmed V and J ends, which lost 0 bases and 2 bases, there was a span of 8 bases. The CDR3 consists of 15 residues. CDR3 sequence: CASSLGQGNTGELFF. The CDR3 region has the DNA TGTGCCAGCAGCTTGGGTCAGGGAAACACCGGGGAGCTGTTTTTT.